This TCR beta chain is from a study of blood T cell repertoires in COVID-19 (dated by TCRdb to about 2020). Looking at the study overall: Samples covering the acute and convalescent phases of COVID-19 were provided by collaborators in the United States, Italy and Spain. The material from the prospective study consisted of cDNA or gDNA derived from T cells, B-cell-depleted T cells, or PBMCs. Deeply sampled blood TCRbeta repertoires from subjects exposed to, actively infected with, or recovered from COVID-19 were included in the dataset. The repertoires were made available in a free public database intended to serve as a resource for research on the immune response to SARS-CoV-2. Samples came from the ongoing ImmuneRACE study (first 160 participants) plus 1,254 subjects from 6 global collaborators. The sample metadata nearly always contained a de-identified subject ID, COVID-19 status, age in years and sex. HLA class I and class II types, where available, came from metadata supplied by the sample provider rather than from assay-based typing. The study at large found these results: The amount of clinical and demographic metadata varied by source and participant and was provided uncurated.

In the prospective study, participants were roughly 18 to 95 years old, resided in 20 to 30 geographic areas of the United States, and were enrolled through a virtual design. Cohort assignment in the prospective study relied on participant-reported clinical history from a screening survey and a study questionnaire. For ImmuneRACE Cohort 3, a participant was defined as recovered based on two consecutive negative NP/OP PCR tests, clearance by a healthcare professional, or resolution of symptoms. Each participant in the prospective study had whole blood, serum and a nasopharyngeal or oropharyngeal swab collected by mobile phlebotomists. Participants in the prospective study had the option to provide additional blood draws and questionnaires over a roughly two-month period. Before DNA extraction, blood samples from the prospective study were shipped at room temperature or frozen. Comment on this clone: This receptor's antigen is unknown. No much larger clonotype is one base removed from it; base qualities were not supplied.

TCRbeta CDR3 regions were amplified from genomic DNA using the immunoSEQ Assay, a bias-controlled multiplex PCR. For the original study's pipeline: The number of nucleated cells in each sample was estimated from the amplification of reference gene primers within the assay. Sequence reads were collapsed and filtered to measure the absolute abundance of every unique TCRbeta CDR3 rearrangement. For each sample, productive Simpson clonality was calculated as the square root of Simpson's diversity index across productive rearrangements. Entries here come from immuneACCESS through TCRdb and include only in-frame sequences with V and J called. Some clones fail to appear in such tables; in the studies checked, an unresolved V gene covers under half of the shortfall, and the cause of the remainder is unknown. V and J calls and clone size follow that table, whereas D and trimming were derived from the DNA. The sample yields 250,000 or so clones; around 84% were counted once. The ten biggest clones cover around 1.8% of the sample.

For CDR1 and CDR2, the germline V gene (reference sequence) lists GTSNPN and SVGIG. From the cysteine through the phenylalanine, the CDR3 covers 12 amino acids. The only DNA kept is the CDR3, 36 bases in frame from the first base. V is shortened by 3 bases, J by 2 bases, and the region joining them spans 4 bases. The sequencing sample was made of PBMCs or T cells enriched from blood (not recorded which). The origin of this receptor is a man aged 40-55 years who had recovered from COVID-19. The chain was built from TRBV30 and TRBJ1-4, with no confidently assigned D gene. The DNA reads TGTGCCTGGAGCGTGACTAATGAAAAACTGTTTTTT. This yields the protein CAWSVTNEKLFF. Supplemented by the reference TRBV30 and TRBJ1-4 proteins around the CDR3, the complete variable domain is SQTIHQWPATLVQPVGSPLSLECTVEGTSNPNLYWYRQAAGRGLQLLFYSVGIGQISSEVPQNLSASRPQDRQFILSSKKLLLSDSGFYLCAWSVTNEKLFFGSGTQLSVL.